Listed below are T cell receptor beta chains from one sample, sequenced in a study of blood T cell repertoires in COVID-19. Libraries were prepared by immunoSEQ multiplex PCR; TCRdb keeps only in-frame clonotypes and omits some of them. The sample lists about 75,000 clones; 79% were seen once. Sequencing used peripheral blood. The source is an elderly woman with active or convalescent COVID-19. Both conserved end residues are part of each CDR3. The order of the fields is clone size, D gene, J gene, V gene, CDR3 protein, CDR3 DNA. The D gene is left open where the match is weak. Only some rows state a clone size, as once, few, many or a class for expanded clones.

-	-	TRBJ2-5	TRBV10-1	CASSEGRNCETQYF	TGCGCCAGCAGTGAGGGGCGTAATTGCGAGACCCAGTACTTC
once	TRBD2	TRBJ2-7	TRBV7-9	CASSLVTSGIDEQYF	TGTGCCAGCAGCTTAGTGACTAGCGGGATTGATGAGCAGTACTTC
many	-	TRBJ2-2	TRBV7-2	CASSLSGANTGELFF	TGTGCCAGCAGCTTATCGGGGGCGAACACCGGGGAGCTGTTTTTT
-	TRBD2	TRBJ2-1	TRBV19	CASSNRLAGGLYNEQFF	TGTGCCAGTAGTAACCGGCTAGCGGGAGGGCTCTACAATGAGCAGTTCTTC
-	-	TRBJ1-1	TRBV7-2	CASSLDGTTPNTEAFF	TGTGCCAGCAGCTTAGACGGCACTACACCGAACACTGAAGCTTTCTTT
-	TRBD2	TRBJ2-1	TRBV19	CASSIGLAGGRRTNEQFF	TGTGCCAGTAGTATTGGGCTAGCGGGAGGGAGAAGGACAAATGAGCAGTTCTTC
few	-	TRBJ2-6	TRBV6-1	CASSELSYSGANVLTF	TGTGCCAGCAGTGAACTTTCGTACTCTGGGGCCAACGTCCTGACTTTC
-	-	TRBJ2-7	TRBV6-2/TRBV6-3	CASSYGPYEQYF	TGTGCCAGCAGTTATGGGCCCTACGAGCAGTACTTC
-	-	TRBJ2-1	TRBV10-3	CAISGVVGRGPGEQFF	TGTGCCATCTCCGGGGTTGTGGGGCGGGGCCCCGGTGAGCAGTTCTTC
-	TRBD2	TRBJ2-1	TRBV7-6	CASSQRTSGFYNEQFF	TGTGCCAGCAGCCAAAGGACTAGCGGGTTCTACAATGAGCAGTTCTTC
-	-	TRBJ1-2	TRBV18	CASSPGDRTNYGYTF	TGTGCCAGCTCACCAGGCGACAGAACTAACTATGGCTACACCTTC
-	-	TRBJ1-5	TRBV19	CASSIMVEQPQHF	TGTGCCAGTAGTATAATGGTGGAGCAGCCCCAGCATTTT
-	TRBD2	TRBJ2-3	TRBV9	CASSYSIEAGGDTQYF	TGTGCCAGCAGCTATTCTATTGAGGCGGGAGGAGATACGCAGTATTTT
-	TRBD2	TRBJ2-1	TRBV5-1	CASSPGFGRGNEQFF	TGCGCCAGCAGCCCTGGCTTCGGGAGGGGCAATGAGCAGTTCTTC
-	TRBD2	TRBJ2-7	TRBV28	CASSLRGGGRGEQYF	TGTGCCAGCAGTTTAAGGGGTGGCGGGAGAGGTGAGCAGTACTTC
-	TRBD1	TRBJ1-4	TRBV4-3	CASSQEGQGDEKLFF	TGCGCCAGCAGCCAAGAGGGTCAGGGGGATGAAAAACTGTTTTTT
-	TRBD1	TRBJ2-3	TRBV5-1	CASSATGGTDTQYF	TGCGCCAGCAGCGCTACAGGGGGGACAGATACGCAGTATTTT
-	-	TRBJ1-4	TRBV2	CASSPGSTNEKLFF	TGTGCCAGCAGTCCAGGGTCAACTAATGAAAAACTGTTTTTT
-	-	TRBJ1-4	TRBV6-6	CASSYRGGNEKLFF	TGTGCCAGCAGTTACAGGGGGGGTAATGAAAAACTGTTTTTT
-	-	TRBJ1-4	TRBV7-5	CARSLKGRWGRVEEKLFF	TGTGCCAGAAGCTTAAAGGGGAGGTGGGGTAGGGTGGAGGAAAAACTGTTTTTT
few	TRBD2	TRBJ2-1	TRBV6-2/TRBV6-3	CASSGPPSGGAFYNEQFF	TGTGCCAGCAGTGGGCCCCCTAGCGGGGGGGCTTTCTACAATGAGCAGTTCTTC
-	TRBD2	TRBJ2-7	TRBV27	CASSLLGTSGSVFHEQYF	TGTGCCAGCAGTTTGCTAGGGACTAGCGGGAGCGTTTTCCACGAGCAGTACTTC
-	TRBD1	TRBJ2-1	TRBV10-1	CASSEGQGAMNEQFF	TGCGCCAGCAGTGAGGGGCAGGGGGCGATGAATGAGCAGTTCTTC
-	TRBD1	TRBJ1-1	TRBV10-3	CAIRGQGALNEAFF	TGTGCCATCAGAGGACAGGGGGCGCTTAATGAAGCTTTCTTT
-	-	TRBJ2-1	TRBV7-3	CASSFIPGQRRYNEQFF	TGTGCCAGCAGCTTCATTCCTGGGCAGCGGAGGTACAATGAGCAGTTCTTC
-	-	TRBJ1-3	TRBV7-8	CASSLAPFSGNTIYF	TGTGCCAGCAGCTTAGCTCCCTTCTCTGGAAACACCATATATTTT
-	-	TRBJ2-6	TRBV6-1	CASSDVRLFSGANVLTF	TGTGCCAGCAGTGATGTAAGACTGTTCTCTGGGGCCAACGTCCTGACTTTC
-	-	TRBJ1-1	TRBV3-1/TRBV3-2	CASSRTARNTEAFF	TGTGCCAGCAGCCGGACAGCCCGGAACACTGAAGCTTTCTTT
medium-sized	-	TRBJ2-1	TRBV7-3	CASSLSSSHEQFF	TGTGCCAGCAGCCTATCTAGCTCCCATGAGCAGTTCTTC
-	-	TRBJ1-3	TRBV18	CASSREIPGHGNTIYF	TGTGCCAGCTCACGCGAGATACCGGGACACGGAAACACCATATATTTT
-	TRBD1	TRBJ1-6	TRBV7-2	CASSIGQGVRSPLHF	TGTGCCAGCAGCATTGGACAGGGAGTGCGTTCACCCCTCCACTTT
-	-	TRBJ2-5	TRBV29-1	CSVGASQYQETQYF	TGCAGCGTTGGGGCAAGCCAGTACCAAGAGACCCAGTACTTC
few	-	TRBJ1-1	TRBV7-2	CASSLVGQGEAFF	TGTGCCAGCAGCTTAGTTGGGCAGGGTGAAGCTTTCTTT
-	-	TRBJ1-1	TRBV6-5	CASSKRGEVINAFF	TGTGCCAGCAGCAAACGCGGGGAAGTTATTAACGCTTTCTTT
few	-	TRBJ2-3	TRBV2	CASSGAGASDTQYF	TGTGCCAGCAGTGGGGCGGGGGCCTCAGATACGCAGTATTTT
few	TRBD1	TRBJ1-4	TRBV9	CASSVGGQTATNEKLFF	TGTGCCAGCAGCGTAGGGGGACAGACAGCAACTAATGAAAAACTGTTTTTT
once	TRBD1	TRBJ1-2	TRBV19	CASRRDRENNYGYTF	TGTGCCAGTAGGCGGGACAGGGAAAATAACTATGGCTACACCTTC
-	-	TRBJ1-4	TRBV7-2	CASSLISQANEKLFF	TGTGCCAGCAGCTTAATCAGTCAGGCTAATGAAAAACTGTTTTTT
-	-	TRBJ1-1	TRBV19	CASSISGWTEAFF	TGTGCCAGTAGTATAAGCGGTTGGACTGAAGCTTTCTTT
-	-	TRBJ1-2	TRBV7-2	CASSPQPGNYGYTF	TGTGCCAGCAGCCCCCAGCCAGGAAACTATGGCTACACCTTC
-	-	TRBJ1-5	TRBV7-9	CASSLTGPQPQHF	TGTGCCAGCAGCTTGACAGGCCCGCAGCCCCAGCATTTT
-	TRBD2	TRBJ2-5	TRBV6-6	CASSLTSGPETQYF	TGTGCCAGCAGTCTTACTAGCGGCCCAGAGACCCAGTACTTC
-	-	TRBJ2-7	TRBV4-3	CASSQDPPGMAMAYEQYF	TGCGCCAGCAGCCAAGATCCCCCCGGGATGGCTATGGCCTACGAGCAGTACTTC
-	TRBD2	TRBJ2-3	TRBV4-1	CASRSSGRPTDTQYF	TGCGCCAGCAGGTCTAGCGGGAGGCCCACAGATACGCAGTATTTT
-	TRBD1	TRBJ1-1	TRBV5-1	CASSSRQGAGTEAFF	TGCGCCAGCAGCTCCAGACAGGGGGCGGGTACTGAAGCTTTCTTT
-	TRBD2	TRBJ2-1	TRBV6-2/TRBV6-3	CASSYTTSGRVVPGEQFF	TGTGCCAGCAGTTATACGACTAGCGGGAGGGTGGTCCCAGGGGAGCAGTTCTTC
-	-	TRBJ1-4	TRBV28	CASRPSLGGAGEKLFF	TGTGCCAGCAGGCCCTCCTTAGGGGGGGCGGGTGAAAAACTGTTTTTT
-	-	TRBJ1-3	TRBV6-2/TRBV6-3	CASSPPDRVSGNTIYF	TGTGCCAGCAGTCCCCCCGACAGAGTCTCTGGAAACACCATATATTTT
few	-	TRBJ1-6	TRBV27	CASKTVGSYNSPLHF	TGTGCCAGCAAGACAGTGGGCTCCTATAATTCACCCCTCCACTTT
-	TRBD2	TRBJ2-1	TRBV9	CASSVVAGVFNEQFF	TGTGCCAGCAGCGTTGTAGCGGGAGTTTTCAATGAGCAGTTCTTC
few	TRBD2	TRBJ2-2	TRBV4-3	CASSRGLVTGELFF	TGCGCCAGCAGCCGAGGACTAGTCACCGGGGAGCTGTTTTTT
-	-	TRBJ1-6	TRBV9	CASSDRADRSPLHF	TGTGCCAGCAGCGACAGGGCGGATCGTTCACCCCTCCACTTT
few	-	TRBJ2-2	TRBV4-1	CASSQVMARITGELFF	TGCGCCAGCAGCCAAGTCATGGCCCGAATCACCGGGGAGCTGTTTTTT
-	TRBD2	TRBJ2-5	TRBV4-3	CASSRSRTSAETQYF	TGCGCCAGCAGCCGGAGTAGGACTAGCGCAGAGACCCAGTACTTC
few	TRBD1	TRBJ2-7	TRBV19	CASSIDTGAAAGSEQYF	TGTGCCAGTAGTATAGATACAGGGGCGGCAGCCGGTTCCGAGCAGTACTTC
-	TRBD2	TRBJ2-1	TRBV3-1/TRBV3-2	CASSLTSGGYNEQFF	TGTGCCAGCAGCCTGACTAGCGGGGGTTACAATGAGCAGTTCTTC
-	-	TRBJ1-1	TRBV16	CASSQQPQGMTEAFF	TGTGCCAGCAGCCAACAACCCCAGGGGATGACTGAAGCTTTCTTT
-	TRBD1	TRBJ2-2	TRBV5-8	CASSTGQRLAGELFF	TGTGCCAGCAGCACGGGACAGAGACTCGCCGGGGAGCTGTTTTTT
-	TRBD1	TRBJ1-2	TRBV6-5	CASSYQGASGYTF	TGTGCCAGCAGTTACCAGGGGGCGAGTGGCTACACCTTC